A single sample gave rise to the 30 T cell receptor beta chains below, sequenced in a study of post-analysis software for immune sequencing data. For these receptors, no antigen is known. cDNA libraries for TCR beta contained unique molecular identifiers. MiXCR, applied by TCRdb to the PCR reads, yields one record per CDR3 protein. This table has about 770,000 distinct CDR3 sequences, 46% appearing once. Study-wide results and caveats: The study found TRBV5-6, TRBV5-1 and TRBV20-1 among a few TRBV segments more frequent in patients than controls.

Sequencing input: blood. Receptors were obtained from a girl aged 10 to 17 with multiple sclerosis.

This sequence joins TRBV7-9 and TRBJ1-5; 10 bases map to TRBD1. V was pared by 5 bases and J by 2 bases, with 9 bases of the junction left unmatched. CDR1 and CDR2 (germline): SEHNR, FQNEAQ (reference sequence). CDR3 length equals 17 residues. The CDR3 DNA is TGTGCCAGCAGCCCAGAAGCCGGGACAGGGGGCAATCAGCCCCAGCATTTT. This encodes CASSPEAGTGGNQPQHF.

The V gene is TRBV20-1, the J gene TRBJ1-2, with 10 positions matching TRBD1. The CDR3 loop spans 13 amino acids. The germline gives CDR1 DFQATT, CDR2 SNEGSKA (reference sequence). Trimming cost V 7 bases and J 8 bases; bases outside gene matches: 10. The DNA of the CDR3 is TGCAGTGGTTTGACAGGGGGCGTAGGAGGCTACACCTTC. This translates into CSGLTGGVGGYTF.

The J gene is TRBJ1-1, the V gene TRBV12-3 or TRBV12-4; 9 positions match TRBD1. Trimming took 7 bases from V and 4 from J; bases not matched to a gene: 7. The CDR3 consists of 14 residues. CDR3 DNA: TGTGCCAGCACCGAGGACAGGGGAGGCACTGAAGCTTTCTTT. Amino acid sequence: CASTEDRGGTEAFF.

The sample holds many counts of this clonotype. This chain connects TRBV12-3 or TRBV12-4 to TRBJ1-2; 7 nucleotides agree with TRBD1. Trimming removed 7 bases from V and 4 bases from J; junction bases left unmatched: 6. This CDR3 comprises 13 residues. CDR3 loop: CASTLDRIYGYTF. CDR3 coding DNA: TGTGCCAGCACCCTGGACAGGATCTATGGCTACACCTTC.

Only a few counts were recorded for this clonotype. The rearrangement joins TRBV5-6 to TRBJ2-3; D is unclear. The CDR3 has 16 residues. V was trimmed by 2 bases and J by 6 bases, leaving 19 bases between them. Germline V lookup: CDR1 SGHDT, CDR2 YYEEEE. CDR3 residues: CASSFSLAGSRDTQYF. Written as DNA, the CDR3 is TGTGCCAGCAGCTTCTCGTTGGCAGGCTCAAGGGATACGCAGTATTTT.

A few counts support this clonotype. For the CDR3, the DNA is TGTGCCAGCAGCCAAGAAATTTTCGCCGGACAGGGGGTTCGTACAGATACGCAGTATTTT. Amino acids: CASSQEIFAGQGVRTDTQYF. The chain links TRBV4-2 to TRBJ2-3; TRBD1 aligns across 10 bases. The CDR3 totals 20 residues. Germline V gene data show CDR1 as LGHNA and CDR2 as YNFKEQ. V was clipped by 0 bases and J by 3 bases; unmatched bases: 15.

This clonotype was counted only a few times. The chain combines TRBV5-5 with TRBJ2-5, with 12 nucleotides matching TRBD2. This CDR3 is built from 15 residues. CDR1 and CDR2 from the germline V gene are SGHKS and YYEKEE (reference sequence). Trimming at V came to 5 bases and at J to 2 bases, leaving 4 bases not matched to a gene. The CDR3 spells CASRTSGGAQETQYF. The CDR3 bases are TGTGCCAGCAGGACTAGCGGGGGAGCACAAGAGACCCAGTACTTC.

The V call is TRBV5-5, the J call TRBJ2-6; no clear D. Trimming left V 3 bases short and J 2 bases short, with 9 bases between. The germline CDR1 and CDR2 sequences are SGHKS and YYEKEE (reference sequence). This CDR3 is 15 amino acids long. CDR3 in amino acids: CASSSLLTGANVLTF. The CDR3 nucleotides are TGTGCCAGCAGCTCCCTTCTGACTGGGGCCAACGTCCTGACTTTC.

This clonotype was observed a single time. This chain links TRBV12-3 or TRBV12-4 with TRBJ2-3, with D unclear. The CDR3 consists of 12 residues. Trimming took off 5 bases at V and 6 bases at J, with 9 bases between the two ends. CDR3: CASSASSDTQYF. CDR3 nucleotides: TGTGCCAGCAGTGCCAGCTCCGATACGCAGTATTTT.

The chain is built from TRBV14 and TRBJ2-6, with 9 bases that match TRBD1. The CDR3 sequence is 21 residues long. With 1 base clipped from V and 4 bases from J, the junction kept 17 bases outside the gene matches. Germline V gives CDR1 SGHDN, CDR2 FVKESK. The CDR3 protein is CASSQVIVRDRARPGANVLTF. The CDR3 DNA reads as TGTGCCAGCAGCCAAGTAATTGTTCGGGACAGGGCAAGGCCAGGGGCCAACGTCCTGACTTTC.

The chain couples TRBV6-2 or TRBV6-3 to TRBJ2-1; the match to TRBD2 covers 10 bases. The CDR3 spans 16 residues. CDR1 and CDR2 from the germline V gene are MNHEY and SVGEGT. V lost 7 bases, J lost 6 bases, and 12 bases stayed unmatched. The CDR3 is CASTKPGLAGANEQFF. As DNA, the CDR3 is TGTGCCAGCACCAAACCTGGGCTAGCGGGAGCCAATGAGCAGTTCTTC.

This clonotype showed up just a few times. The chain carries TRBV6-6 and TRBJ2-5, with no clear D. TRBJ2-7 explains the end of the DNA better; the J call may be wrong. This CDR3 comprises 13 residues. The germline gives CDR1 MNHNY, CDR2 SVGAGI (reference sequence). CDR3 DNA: TGTGCCAGCAGTTACGTGACTTCCTACGAGCAGTACTTC. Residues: CASSYVTSYEQYF.

The CDR3 here is CSATSLGGIYNEQFF. The CDR3 DNA reads TGCAGTGCTACCTCCCTCGGGGGAATCTACAATGAGCAGTTCTTC. V usage is TRBV20-1 and J usage is TRBJ2-1; D is possibly TRBD2 (6 bases). Trimming pared 4 bases from V and 3 bases from J, leaving 16 bases between. CDR3 length equals 15 residues. Germline V gene lookup returns CDR1 DFQATT and CDR2 SNEGSKA (reference sequence).

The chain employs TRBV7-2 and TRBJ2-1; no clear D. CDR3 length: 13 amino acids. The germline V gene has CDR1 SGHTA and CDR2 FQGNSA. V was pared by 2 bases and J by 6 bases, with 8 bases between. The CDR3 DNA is TGTGCCAGCAGCTTAAGATCAGGCAATGAGCAGTTCTTC. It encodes CASSLRSGNEQFF.

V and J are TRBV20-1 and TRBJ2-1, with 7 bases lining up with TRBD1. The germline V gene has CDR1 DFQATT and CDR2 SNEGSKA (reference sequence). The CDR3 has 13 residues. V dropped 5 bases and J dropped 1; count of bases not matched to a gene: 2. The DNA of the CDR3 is TGCAGTGCTTCGGGACAGTCCTACAATGAGCAGTTCTTC. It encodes CSASGQSYNEQFF.

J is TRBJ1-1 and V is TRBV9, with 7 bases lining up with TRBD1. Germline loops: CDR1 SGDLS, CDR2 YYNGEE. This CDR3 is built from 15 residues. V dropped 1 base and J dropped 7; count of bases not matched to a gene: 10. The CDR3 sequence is CASSVYEGAQGEAFF. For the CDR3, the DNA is TGTGCCAGCAGCGTATATGAGGGGGCGCAGGGTGAAGCTTTCTTT.

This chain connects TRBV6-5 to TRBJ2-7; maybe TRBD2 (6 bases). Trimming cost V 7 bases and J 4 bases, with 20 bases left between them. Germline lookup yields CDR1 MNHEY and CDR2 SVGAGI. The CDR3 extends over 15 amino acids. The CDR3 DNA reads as TGTGCCAGCACTATTAACCGGGACTGGACTTACGAGCAGTACTTC. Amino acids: CASTINRDWTYEQYF.

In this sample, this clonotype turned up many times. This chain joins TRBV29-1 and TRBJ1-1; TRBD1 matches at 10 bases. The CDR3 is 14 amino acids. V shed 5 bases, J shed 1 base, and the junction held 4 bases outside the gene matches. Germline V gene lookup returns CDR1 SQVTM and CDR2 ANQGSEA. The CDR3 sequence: CSVSRDRGNTEAFF. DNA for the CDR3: TGCAGCGTTAGTCGGGACAGGGGGAACACTGAAGCTTTCTTT.

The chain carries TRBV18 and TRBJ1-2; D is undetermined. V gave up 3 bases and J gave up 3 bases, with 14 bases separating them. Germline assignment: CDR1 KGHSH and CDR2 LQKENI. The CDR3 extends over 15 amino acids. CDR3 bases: TGTGCCAGCTCACCGCGACCAAGGTTAGACTATGGCTACACCTTC. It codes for CASSPRPRLDYGYTF.

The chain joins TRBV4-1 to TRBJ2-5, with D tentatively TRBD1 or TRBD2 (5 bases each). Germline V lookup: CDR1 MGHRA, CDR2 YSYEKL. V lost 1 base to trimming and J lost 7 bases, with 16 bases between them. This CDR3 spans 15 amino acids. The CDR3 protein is CASSQGLGTGLTQYF. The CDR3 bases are TGCGCCAGCAGCCAAGGGCTCGGGACGGGTTTGACCCAGTACTTC.

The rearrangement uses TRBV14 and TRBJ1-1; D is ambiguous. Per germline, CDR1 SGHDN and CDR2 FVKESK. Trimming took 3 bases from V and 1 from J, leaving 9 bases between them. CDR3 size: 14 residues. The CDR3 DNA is TGTGCCAGCAGCCATCTCGCCTCGAACACTGAAGCTTTCTTT. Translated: CASSHLASNTEAFF.

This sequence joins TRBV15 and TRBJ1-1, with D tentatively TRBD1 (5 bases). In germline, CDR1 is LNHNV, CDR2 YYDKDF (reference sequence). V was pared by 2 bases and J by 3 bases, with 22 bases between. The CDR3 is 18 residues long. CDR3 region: CATSRHHRRDDRDTEAFF. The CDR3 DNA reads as TGTGCCACCAGCAGACACCACCGTAGGGACGATCGGGACACTGAAGCTTTCTTT.

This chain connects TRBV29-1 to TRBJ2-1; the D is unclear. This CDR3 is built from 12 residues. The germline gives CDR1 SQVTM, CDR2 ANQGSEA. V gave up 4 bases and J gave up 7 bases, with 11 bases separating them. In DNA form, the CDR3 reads TGCAGCGTTGTACGGACCCTGAATGAGCAGTTCTTC. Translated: CSVVRTLNEQFF.

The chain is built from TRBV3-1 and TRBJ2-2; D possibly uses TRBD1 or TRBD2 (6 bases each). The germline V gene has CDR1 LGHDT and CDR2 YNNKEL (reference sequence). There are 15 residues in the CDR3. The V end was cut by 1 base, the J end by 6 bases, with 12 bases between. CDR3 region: CASSQGGGGAGELFF. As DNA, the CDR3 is TGTGCCAGCAGCCAAGGAGGGGGAGGTGCCGGGGAGCTGTTTTTT. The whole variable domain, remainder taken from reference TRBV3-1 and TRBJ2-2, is DTAVSQTPKYLVTQMGNDKSIKCEQNLGHDTMYWYKQDSKKFLKIMFSYNNKELIINETVPNRFSPKSPDKAHLNLHINSLELGDSAVYFCASSQGGGGAGELFFGEGSRLTVL.

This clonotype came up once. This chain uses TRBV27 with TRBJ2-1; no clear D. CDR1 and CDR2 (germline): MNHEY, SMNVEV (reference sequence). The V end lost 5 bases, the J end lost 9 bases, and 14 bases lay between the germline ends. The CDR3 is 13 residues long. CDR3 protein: CASSTTGSSEQFF. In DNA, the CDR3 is TGTGCCAGCAGTACCACCGGGTCTAGTGAGCAGTTCTTC.

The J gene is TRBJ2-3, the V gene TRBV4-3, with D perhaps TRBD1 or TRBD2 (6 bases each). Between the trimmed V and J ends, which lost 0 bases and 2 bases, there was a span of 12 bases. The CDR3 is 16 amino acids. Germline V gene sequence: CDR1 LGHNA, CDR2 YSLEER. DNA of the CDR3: TGCGCCAGCAGCCAAGAAGGGGGGACCTACACAGATACGCAGTATTTT. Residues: CASSQEGGTYTDTQYF.

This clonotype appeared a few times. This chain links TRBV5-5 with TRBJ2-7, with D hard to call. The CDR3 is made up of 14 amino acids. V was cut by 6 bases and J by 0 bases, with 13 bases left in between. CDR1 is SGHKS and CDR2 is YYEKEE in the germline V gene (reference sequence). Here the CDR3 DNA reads TGTGCCAGCACCCTCGGACCCAGCTCCTACGAGCAGTACTTC. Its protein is CASTLGPSSYEQYF.

The CDR3 here is CSAARVGTEAFF. Written as DNA, the CDR3 is TGCAGTGCCGCGCGGGTTGGGACTGAAGCTTTCTTT. The chain uses TRBV20-1 and TRBJ1-1; D is uncertain. CDR3 length: 12 residues. Per the germline V gene, CDR1 is DFQATT and CDR2 is SNEGSKA (reference sequence). Trimming pared 6 bases from V and 5 bases from J, leaving 13 bases between.

The CDR3 bases are TGTGCCACCAGCCCGCCTTCTGGGGCCAACGTCCTGACTTTC. Protein sequence: CATSPPSGANVLTF. V and J are TRBV15 and TRBJ2-6, with no clear D. Germline V CDR1 and CDR2: LNHNV, YYDKDF (reference sequence). The CDR3 totals 14 residues. V shed 5 bases and J shed 1 base, with 6 bases lying between them.

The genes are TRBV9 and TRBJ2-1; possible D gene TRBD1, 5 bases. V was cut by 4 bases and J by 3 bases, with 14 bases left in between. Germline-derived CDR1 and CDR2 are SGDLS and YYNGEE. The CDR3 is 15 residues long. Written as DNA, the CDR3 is TGTGCCAGCAGCTTCGCCTCGGACAACTACAATGAGCAGTTCTTC. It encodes CASSFASDNYNEQFF.